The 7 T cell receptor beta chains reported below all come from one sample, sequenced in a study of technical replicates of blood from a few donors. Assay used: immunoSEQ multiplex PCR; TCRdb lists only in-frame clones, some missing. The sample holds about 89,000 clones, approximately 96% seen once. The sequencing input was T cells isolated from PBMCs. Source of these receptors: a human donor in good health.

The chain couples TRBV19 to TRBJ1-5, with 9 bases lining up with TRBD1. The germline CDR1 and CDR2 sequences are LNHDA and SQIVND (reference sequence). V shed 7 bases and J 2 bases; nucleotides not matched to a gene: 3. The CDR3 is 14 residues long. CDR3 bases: TGTGCCAGTACCCGGACAGGGGGCAATCAGCCCCAGCATTTT. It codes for CASTRTGGNQPQHF.

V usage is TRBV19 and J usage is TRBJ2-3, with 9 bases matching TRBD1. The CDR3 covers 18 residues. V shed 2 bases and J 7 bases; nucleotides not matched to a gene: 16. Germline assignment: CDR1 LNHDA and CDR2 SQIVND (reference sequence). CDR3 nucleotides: TGTGCCAGTAGTATAACCGGGACAGGGTGGGGGATAAGAAATACGCAGTATTTT. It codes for CASSITGTGWGIRNTQYF.

CDR3 DNA: TGTGCCAGCAGTAACTACAGGGGGCCCTATCAGCCCCAGCATTTT. It specifies CASSNYRGPYQPQHF. The genes are TRBV2 and TRBJ1-5, with TRBD1 matching over 9 bases. Germline values: CDR1 SNHLY, CDR2 FYNNEI. Trimming removed 5 bases from V and 5 bases from J; junction bases left unmatched: 7. The CDR3 spans 15 residues.

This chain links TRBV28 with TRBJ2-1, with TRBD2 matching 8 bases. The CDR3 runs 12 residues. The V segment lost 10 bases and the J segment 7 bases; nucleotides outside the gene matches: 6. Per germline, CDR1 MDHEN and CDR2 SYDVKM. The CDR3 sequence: CAIVAGTNEQFF. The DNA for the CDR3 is TGTGCCATCGTAGCGGGGACAAATGAGCAGTTCTTC.

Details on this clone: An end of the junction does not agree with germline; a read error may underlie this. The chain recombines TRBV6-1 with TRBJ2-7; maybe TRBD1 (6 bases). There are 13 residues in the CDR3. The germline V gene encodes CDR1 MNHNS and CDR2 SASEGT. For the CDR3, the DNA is TGTGCCAGCAGTCCACCGGACAGATCGAGATGGGACTTC. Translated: CASSPPDRSRWDF.

The CDR3 reads CASSLRRPDRGAQMNEQFF. In nucleotides, the CDR3 is TGCGCCAGCAGCTTGCGAAGACCCGACAGGGGGGCGCAGATGAATGAGCAGTTCTTC. This rearrangement joins TRBV5-1 to TRBJ2-1; 9 bases map to TRBD1. There are 19 residues in the CDR3. CDR1 and CDR2 (germline): SGHRS, YFSETQ. Losses at the gene ends were 1 base for V and 7 bases for J; bases not matched to a gene: 18.

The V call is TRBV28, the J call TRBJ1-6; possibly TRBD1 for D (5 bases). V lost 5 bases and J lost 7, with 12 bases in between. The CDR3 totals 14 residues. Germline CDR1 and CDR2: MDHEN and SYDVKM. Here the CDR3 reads CASSLGQVNSPLHF. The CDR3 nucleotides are TGTGCCAGCAGTCTGGGGCAGGTGAATTCACCCCTCCACTTT. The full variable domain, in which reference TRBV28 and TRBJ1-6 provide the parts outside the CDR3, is DVKVTQSSRYLVKRTGEKVFLECVQDMDHENMFWYRQDPGLGLRLIYFSYDVKMKEKGDIPEGYSVSREKKERFSLILESASTNQTSMYLCASSLGQVNSPLHFGNGTRLTVT.